Presented here are 30 T cell receptor beta chains from one specimen sequenced in a study of blood T cells in healthy people across ages. A second roughly 6 to 12 cycle PCR used barcoded and J-beta primers. TCRdb re-called the 5' RACE reads with MiXCR, one entry per CDR3 protein. Among 750,000 to 950,000 distinct CDR3 sequences, 25% to 35% were seen once, and the ten largest hold more than 8.5%. These data also featured in a second study, about T cells of mothers and their children.

The specimen sequenced was blood. The receptors originated from a woman aged 40-49 years in good health.

There are many counts of this clonotype. The chain joins TRBV12-3 or TRBV12-4 to TRBJ1-2; D not resolved. Between the trimmed V and J ends, which lost 2 bases and 1 base, there was a span of 11 bases. The CDR3 is made up of 15 amino acids. CDR3 protein: CASSLLGRSNYGYTF. Written as DNA, the CDR3 is TGTGCCAGCAGTTTATTGGGGAGGAGTAACTATGGCTACACCTTC.

The gene calls are TRBV28 and TRBJ1-1; TRBD1 aligns across 7 bases. Germline V gene sequence: CDR1 MDHEN, CDR2 SYDVKM. CDR3 size: 15 residues. Trimming cost V 1 base and J 4 bases; bases outside gene matches: 6. The CDR3 sequence: CASSLSHRGGTEAFF. In DNA form, the CDR3 reads TGTGCCAGCAGTTTATCTCACAGGGGTGGCACTGAAGCTTTCTTT. The whole variable domain, remainder taken from reference TRBV28 and TRBJ1-1, is DVKVTQSSRYLVKRTGEKVFLECVQDMDHENMFWYRQDPGLGLRLIYFSYDVKMKEKGDIPEGYSVSREKKERFSLILESASTNQTSMYLCASSLSHRGGTEAFFGQGTRLTVV.

The rearrangement joins TRBV2 to TRBJ1-2; 9 positions agree with TRBD1. V trimming: 5 bases; J trimming: 8 bases; junction bases outside the gene matches: 15. Germline CDR1 reads SNHLY; CDR2 reads FYNNEI. CDR3 length: 16 amino acids. The CDR3 here is CASSPRLLGTGNGYTF. The CDR3, as DNA: TGTGCCAGCAGTCCCCGTCTTCTCGGGACAGGGAACGGCTACACCTTC.

V usage is TRBV20-1 and J usage is TRBJ1-2, with a weak D call TRBD1 (5 bases). The V end lost 3 bases, the J end lost 2 bases, and 10 bases lay between the germline ends. The length of the CDR3 is 13 residues. Germline CDR1 and CDR2: DFQATT and SNEGSKA (reference sequence). In DNA form, the CDR3 reads TGCAGTGCTAGCTCGGGGGTAAACTATGGCTACACCTTC. The encoded protein is CSASSGVNYGYTF.

This clonotype was observed many times. This chain uses TRBV5-1 with TRBJ1-3; D unclear. CDR1 and CDR2 (germline): SGHRS, YFSETQ. The CDR3 totals 12 residues. V was clipped by 0 bases and J by 4 bases, with 2 bases between them. The CDR3 DNA reads TGCGCCAGCAGCTTGGCAGGAAACACCATATATTTT. Its translation: CASSLAGNTIYF.

This clonotype has ten or more counts. The chain links TRBV6-2 or TRBV6-3 to TRBJ2-5, with 7 bases aligning to TRBD2. This CDR3 has 14 residues. Germline-derived CDR1 and CDR2 are MNHEY and SVGEGT. With V trimmed by 3 bases and J by 5 bases, 6 bases remained unmatched. CDR3 DNA: TGTGCCAGCAGTTATTCGACTAGCTTGGAGACCCAGTACTTC. Translated: CASSYSTSLETQYF.

This clonotype was recorded at least ten times. The rearrangement joins TRBV7-2 to TRBJ1-1, with 8 bases fitting TRBD1. Trimming at V came to 3 bases and at J to 1 base, leaving 4 bases not matched to a gene. The CDR3 runs 15 residues. CDR1 and CDR2 (germline): SGHTA, FQGNSA. CDR3 protein: CASSFSGQANTEAFF. Written as DNA, the CDR3 is TGTGCCAGCAGCTTTTCGGGACAGGCGAACACTGAAGCTTTCTTT. Drawing the rest from reference TRBV7-2 and TRBJ1-1, the complete variable domain is GAGVSQSPSNKVTEKGKDVELRCDPISGHTALYWYRQSLGQGLEFLIYFQGNSAPDKSGLPSDRFSAERTGGSVSTLTIQRTQQEDSAVYLCASSFSGQANTEAFFGQGTRLTVV.

In nucleotides, the CDR3 is TGTGCCAGCTCACCACCGACAGCCCCTGAAGCTTTCTTT. The encoded protein is CASSPPTAPEAFF. The chain joins TRBV18 to TRBJ1-1, with TRBD1 as a possible D gene (5 bases). V lost 0 bases, J lost 6 bases, and 8 bases lay in between. The V gene's germline CDR1 is KGHSH and CDR2 LQKENI. This CDR3 comprises 13 residues.

This clonotype showed up just a few times. The CDR3 loop reads CAWTPSGQGNSPLHF. The DNA of the CDR3 is TGTGCCTGGACCCCGTCGGGACAGGGTAATTCACCCCTCCACTTT. The V gene is TRBV30, the J gene TRBJ1-6; 9 bases are shared with TRBD1. Germline CDR1 and CDR2: GTSNPN and SVGIG (reference sequence). Trimming at V came to 4 bases and at J to 6 bases, leaving 7 bases not matched to a gene. CDR3 length: 15 amino acids.

The V gene is TRBV20-1, the J gene TRBJ2-5; no definite D call. CDR1 DFQATT and CDR2 SNEGSKA come from the germline V gene (reference sequence). The CDR3 spans 13 residues. V was cut by 2 bases and J by 0 bases, with 7 bases left in between. In nucleotides, the CDR3 is TGCAGTGCTAGACCACCGAACCAAGAGACCCAGTACTTC. This gives the protein CSARPPNQETQYF.

The chain joins TRBV4-3 to TRBJ2-1; the D gene is possibly TRBD2 (5 bases). Germline CDR1 reads LGHNA; CDR2 reads YSLEER. V was pared by 0 bases and J by 2 bases, with 14 bases between. The CDR3 runs to 17 residues. CDR3 bases: TGCGCCAGCAGCCAAGATCGTTCGGGATCCCCCTACAATGAGCAGTTCTTC. Translated: CASSQDRSGSPYNEQFF.

The chain links TRBV15 to TRBJ2-1; TRBD2 matches 13 bases. The V and J ends lost 2 bases and 2 bases, in that order; junction bases with no gene match: 3. The length of the CDR3 is 17 residues. CDR1 LNHNV and CDR2 YYDKDF come from the germline V gene (reference sequence). Here the CDR3 reads CATSRKGLAGPYNEQFF. The DNA for the CDR3 is TGTGCCACCAGCAGAAAGGGACTAGCGGGACCCTACAATGAGCAGTTCTTC.

Comments on this clonotype: A much more abundant neighbour one base away suggests this may be a read error. The rearrangement links TRBV6-2 or TRBV6-3 to TRBJ2-1, with 11 bases matching TRBD2. V shed 0 bases and J 7 bases; nucleotides not matched to a gene: 17. Germline V lookup: CDR1 MNHEY, CDR2 SVGEGT. CDR3 length: 20 amino acids. The CDR3 region has the DNA TGTGCCAGCAGTTACTCGGTGGGTAGCGGGGGGGCCAGACGGGGGAATGAGCAGTTCTTC. Protein: CASSYSVGSGGARRGNEQFF.

This clonotype was seen more than once but under ten times. The genes are TRBV12-5 and TRBJ1-2, with TRBD1 as a possible D gene (5 bases). V lost 7 bases to trimming and J lost 7 bases, with 19 bases between them. This CDR3 contains 14 residues. Germline loops: CDR1 LGHNT, CDR2 FRNRAP. The CDR3: CASAPSQGSGGYTF. DNA of the CDR3: TGTGCTAGTGCCCCCTCGCAGGGTTCAGGTGGCTACACCTTC.

The table lists this clonotype with many counts. This chain connects TRBV6-4 to TRBJ2-3; 11 bases are shared with TRBD2. The V gene's germline CDR1 is MRHNA and CDR2 SNTAGT. The CDR3 spans 15 residues. V lost 3 bases and J lost 2; bases outside the gene matches: 1. The CDR3 protein is CASSDSGGATDTQYF. The CDR3 bases are TGTGCCAGCAGTGATAGCGGGGGGGCCACAGATACGCAGTATTTT.

This sequence joins TRBV20-1 and TRBJ2-7; no definite D call. The CDR3 is made up of 13 amino acids. Germline loops: CDR1 DFQATT, CDR2 SNEGSKA (reference sequence). Trimming took 3 bases from V and 0 from J, leaving 9 bases between them. The CDR3 coding sequence is TGCAGTGCTAGTGGTGCAGCCTCCTACGAGCAGTACTTC. This gives the protein CSASGAASYEQYF.

This clonotype occurred a few times. The chain recombines TRBV27 with TRBJ2-7; no definite D call. The germline CDR1 and CDR2 sequences are MNHEY and SMNVEV (reference sequence). The V end lost 2 bases, the J end lost 4 bases, and 9 bases lay between the germline ends. The CDR3 length is 13 residues. This CDR3 is CASSLRARYEQYF. DNA of the CDR3: TGTGCCAGCAGTTTAAGGGCGCGATACGAGCAGTACTTC.

This clonotype was recorded a few times. The gene calls are TRBV27 and TRBJ2-7; D perhaps matches TRBD1 (5 bases). The length of the CDR3 is 14 residues. The V gene's germline CDR1 is MNHEY and CDR2 SMNVEV (reference sequence). V lost 3 bases, J lost 5 bases, and 14 bases lay in between. Written as DNA, the CDR3 is TGTGCCAGCAGTTTTTGGGGCGGCCGCGACGAGCAGTACTTC. This encodes CASSFWGGRDEQYF.

The V gene is TRBV6-1, the J gene TRBJ1-2, with D unclear. CDR3 length: 15 residues. Trimming removed 6 bases from V and 8 bases from J, with 22 bases in between. Germline CDR1 reads MNHNS; CDR2 reads SASEGT. The CDR3 nucleotides read TGTGCCAGCAGCGAGTCCGAAATACCCTATCGGGGCTACACCTTC. This sequence encodes CASSESEIPYRGYTF.

This clonotype has a handful of counts. The V call is TRBV27, the J call TRBJ2-5; TRBD2 matches 13 bases. Germline assignment: CDR1 MNHEY and CDR2 SMNVEV (reference sequence). V gave up 6 bases and J gave up 4 bases; unmatched junction bases: 2. The CDR3 sequence is 14 residues long. DNA of the CDR3: TGTGCCAGCAGACTAGCGGGGGGGCTAGAGACCCAGTACTTC. Translated, it gives CASRLAGGLETQYF.

The chain uses TRBV28 and TRBJ1-2; the D gene is possibly TRBD1 (5 bases). Looked up from germline, CDR1 is MDHEN and CDR2 is SYDVKM. The CDR3 runs to 12 residues. Trimming stripped 8 bases from V and 7 bases from J, with 14 bases between. CDR3 amino acids: CASSIRVTGYTF. The CDR3 region has the DNA TGTGCCAGCTCTATCAGGGTGACTGGCTACACCTTC.

This clonotype was picked up many times. V gene TRBV9 combines with J gene TRBJ1-2; D remains ambiguous. Germline V CDR1 and CDR2: SGDLS, YYNGEE. This CDR3 is 15 amino acids long. The V and J ends lost 4 bases and 6 bases respectively, with 19 bases between them. CDR3 loop: CASSPEVSVGNGYTF. In DNA, the CDR3 is TGTGCCAGCAGCCCAGAGGTCTCGGTAGGGAATGGCTACACCTTC.

This clonotype was detected a few times. In nucleotides, the CDR3 is TGTGCCAGCAGTGGGCTAGCAACCGGGGAGCTGTTTTTT. Translated, it gives CASSGLATGELFF. The V call is TRBV14, the J call TRBJ2-2; perhaps TRBD2 as D (5 bases). Germline lookup yields CDR1 SGHDN and CDR2 FVKESK. The germline V and J ends were trimmed by 6 bases and 5 bases, with 10 bases remaining between them. The CDR3 spans 13 residues. Variable domain in full (rest from reference TRBV14 and TRBJ2-2): EAGVTQFPSHSVIEKGQTVTLRCDPISGHDNLYWYRRVMGKEIKFLLHFVKESKQDESGMPNNRFLAERTGGTYSTLKVQPAELEDSGVYFCASSGLATGELFFGEGSRLTVL.

Note on this clonotype: A much larger clone differs by one base, so this may be a read error. The chain links TRBV7-9 to TRBJ2-7, with D perhaps matching TRBD1 (6 bases). The CDR3 length is 15 residues. CDR1 is SEHNR and CDR2 is FQNEAQ in the germline V gene (reference sequence). This chain's CDR3 is CTSSLEGTRRYEQYF. Here the CDR3 DNA reads TGTACCAGCAGCTTAGAGGGGACACGGCGATACGAGCAGTACTTC.

This clonotype was seen a handful of times. The chain combines TRBV6-5 with TRBJ1-4; D is perhaps TRBD1 (5 bases). The CDR3 consists of 13 residues. Trimming left V 6 bases short and J 8 bases short, with 13 bases between. Germline V gene data show CDR1 as MNHEY and CDR2 as SVGAGI. This chain's CDR3 is CASRPGGREKLFF. The CDR3 coding sequence is TGTGCCAGCAGGCCTGGGGGGAGGGAAAAACTGTTTTTT.

In the case of this clonotype: One junction end disagrees with the germline gene, perhaps due to a read error. The chain has TRBV28 and TRBJ2-3, with D perhaps matching TRBD2 (6 bases). The CDR3 is 13 residues long. From germline, CDR1 is MDHEN and CDR2 SYDVKM. CDR3 nucleotide sequence: TGTGCCTGCAGGAGGGTAGAGACAGATACGCAGTATTTT. It translates to CACRRVETDTQYF. The variable domain in full, with the rest retrieved from reference TRBV28 and TRBJ2-3, is DVKVTQSSRYLVKRTGEKVFLECVQDMDHENMFWYRQDPGLGLRLIYFSYDVKMKEKGDIPEGYSVSREKKERFSLILESASTNQTSMYLCACRRVETDTQYFGPGTRLTVL.

Details on this clonotype: One end of the junction does not line up with germline, which may come from a read error. V and J are TRBV11-2 and TRBJ2-1, with D possibly matching TRBD1 (6 bases). The germline gives CDR1 SGHAT, CDR2 FQNNGV. This CDR3 comprises 14 residues. The CDR3 spells CASSSLRGIREQLF. The CDR3 nucleotides read TGTGCCAGCAGCTCCCTTAGGGGGATACGTGAGCAGTTGTTC.

The rearrangement uses TRBV2 and TRBJ2-1; D remains unclear. The CDR3 has 16 amino acids. V lost 8 bases to trimming and J lost 0 bases, with 17 bases between them. From germline, CDR1 is SNHLY and CDR2 FYNNEI. The DNA of the CDR3 is TGTGCCAGCGTTGAGAATAGTGCTAGCTCCTACAATGAGCAGTTCTTC. Its translation is CASVENSASSYNEQFF.

This clonotype has a count of ten or more. The chain carries TRBV7-9 and TRBJ1-4, with 7 nucleotides matching TRBD1. V lost 0 bases and J lost 1; bases outside the gene matches: 14. The CDR3 has 20 residues. The germline gives CDR1 SEHNR, CDR2 FQNEAQ (reference sequence). The DNA of the CDR3 is TGTGCCAGCAGCTTAGCGCGGAGGGGGCGCATCTTTAGAACTAATGAAAAACTGTTTTTT. Encoded protein: CASSLARRGRIFRTNEKLFF.

This clonotype showed up just a few times. The CDR3 DNA sequence: TGTGCCACCTCAGGGTTGGAGAGCTATGGCTACACCTTC. Encoded protein: CATSGLESYGYTF. The rearrangement uses TRBV6-2 or TRBV6-3 and TRBJ1-2; D may be TRBD1 (5 bases). CDR3 length: 13 amino acids. CDR1 is MNHEY and CDR2 is SVGEGT in the germline V gene. Trimming removed 10 bases from V and 4 bases from J, with 16 bases in between.